These 9 T cell receptor beta chains were sequenced from one sample in a study of blood T cell repertoires in COVID-19. Assay: immunoSEQ multiplex PCR; the TCRdb copy retains only in-frame clones and omits some. The profile covers some 250,000 clones, with more than 75% appearing a single time and more than 6.5% taken by the ten largest. Material: peripheral blood. These receptors originate from a woman in her 70s with active or convalescent COVID-19.

This CDR3 reads CASGLVPGTGELFF. As DNA, the CDR3 is TGTGCTAGTGGTTTGGTGCCGGGCACCGGGGAGCTGTTTTTT. The V gene is TRBV12-5, the J gene TRBJ2-2; D not certain. The CDR3 runs to 14 residues. With 0 bases removed from V and 4 bases from J, the gap between germline ends came to 6 bases. CDR1 and CDR2 from the germline V gene are LGHNT and FRNRAP. The whole variable domain, filled in from reference TRBV12-5 and TRBJ2-2, reads DARVTQTPRHKVTEMGQEVTMRCQPILGHNTVFWYRQTMMQGLELLAYFRNRAPLDDSGMPKDRFSAEMPDATLATLKIQPSEPRDSAVYFCASGLVPGTGELFFGEGSRLTVL.

V gene TRBV10-3 combines with J gene TRBJ2-7; D is perhaps TRBD2 (6 bases). V lost 8 bases to trimming and J lost 1 base, with 18 bases between them. CDR3 size: 15 residues. Germline V gives CDR1 ENHRY, CDR2 SYGVKD. CDR3 bases: TGTGCCATCGGGAACGGGAGAAGGGGTTCCTACGAGCAGTACTTC. Protein product: CAIGNGRRGSYEQYF.

This clone was recorded once. The chain couples TRBV27 to TRBJ2-1; weak D call: TRBD1 (6 bases). This CDR3 is 16 amino acids long. The ends were cut back, 5 bases at V and 12 bases at J, with 26 bases in the middle. In germline, CDR1 is MNHEY, CDR2 SMNVEV (reference sequence). The CDR3 spells CASSLTSGTGKARQFF. CDR3 bases: TGTGCCAGCAGTCTTACTTCCGGTACAGGGAAGGCAAGGCAGTTCTTC.

This rearrangement joins TRBV5-5 to TRBJ2-3; TRBD1 matches at 7 bases. Germline CDR1 SGHKS, CDR2 YYEKEE (reference sequence). J gave up 2 bases and V 5 bases, and 11 bases lay outside the gene matches. The CDR3 is 16 amino acids. The CDR3 region has the DNA TGTGCCAGCAGACCCGGGACAGCAATATCCACAGATACGCAGTATTTT. Encoded protein: CASRPGTAISTDTQYF.

This sequence joins TRBV19 and TRBJ2-7; TRBD2 agrees at 9 bases. The CDR3 contains 15 residues. The J segment lost 2 bases and the V segment lost 3 bases, leaving 5 bases of the junction unmatched. The germline CDR1 and CDR2 sequences are LNHDA and SQIVND (reference sequence). In DNA, the CDR3 is TGTGCCAGTAGTATGGATAGCGGGGGAACCTACGAGCAGTACTTC. It encodes CASSMDSGGTYEQYF. The variable domain in full, completed from reference TRBV19 and TRBJ2-7, reads DGGITQSPKYLFRKEGQNVTLSCEQNLNHDAMYWYRQDPGQGLRLIYYSQIVNDFQKGDIAEGYSVSREKKESFPLTVTSAQKNPTAFYLCASSMDSGGTYEQYFGPGTRLTVT.

This chain links TRBV3-1 (or the pseudogene TRBV3-2) with TRBJ1-6; the D is unclear. The CDR3 spans 16 residues. Trimming took 3 bases from V and 6 from J, leaving 15 bases between them. The germline CDR1 and CDR2 sequences are LGHDT and YNNKEL (reference sequence). The CDR3 reads CASSQWGGASNSPLHF. The CDR3 nucleotides are TGTGCCAGCAGCCAGTGGGGAGGTGCTAGTAATTCACCCCTCCACTTT.

This chain connects TRBV7-8 to TRBJ2-7; 7 nucleotides match TRBD1. The CDR3 length is 15 residues. The germline V gene has CDR1 SGHVS and CDR2 FQNEAQ. V lost 8 bases to trimming and J lost 3 bases; unmatched junction nucleotides: 13. This CDR3 reads CASGIPGQFFYEQYF. The DNA for the CDR3 is TGTGCCAGCGGAATTCCGGGACAGTTTTTCTACGAGCAGTACTTC. Using reference TRBV7-8 and TRBJ2-7 for the parts outside the CDR3, the full variable domain is GAGVSQSPRYKVAKRGQDVALRCDPISGHVSLFWYQQALGQGPEFLTYFQNEAQLDKSGLPSDRFFAERPEGSVSTLKIQRTQQEDSAVYLCASGIPGQFFYEQYFGPGTRLTVT.

The chain has TRBV7-2 and TRBJ2-2, with TRBD2 as a possible D gene (6 bases). The CDR3 totals 15 residues. V shed 0 bases and J shed 4 bases, with 9 bases lying between them. Germline-derived CDR1 and CDR2 are SGHTA and FQGNSA. DNA of the CDR3: TGTGCCAGCAGCTTAGCTGCCGGGGGCACCGGGGAGCTGTTTTTT. As protein: CASSLAAGGTGELFF.

The chain links TRBV4-1 to TRBJ2-5; 8 bases map to TRBD1. The J segment lost 1 base and the V segment lost 2 bases, leaving 9 bases of the junction unmatched. The CDR3 runs 17 residues. CDR1 is MGHRA and CDR2 is YSYEKL in the germline V gene. CDR3 amino acids: CASSQIGTGIGQETQYF. The CDR3 nucleotides read TGCGCCAGCAGCCAAATTGGGACAGGCATCGGCCAAGAGACCCAGTACTTC.